This TCR beta chain derives from a study of graft-versus-host responses after intestinal transplantation (dated by TCRdb to 2020 to 2023). Regarding the complete study: Multivisceral, liver-intestinal, or isolated intestinal transplants were received by the recipients. Every recipient was given anti-thymocyte globulin induction, then maintenance tacrolimus and steroids for roughly three years. After intestinal transplantation, graft-versus-host and host-versus-graft alloreactive T cell clones in the graft, circulation and bone marrow were tracked using bulk TCR-beta CDR3 sequencing. Alloreactive clones were identified by sequencing pre-transplant mixed lymphocyte reaction products and comparing them with unstimulated pre-transplant donor and recipient T cells. The cohort enrolled under 25 intestinal transplant recipients including one retransplant, and a few patients lacking pretransplant specimens were excluded. Donor T cell macrochimerism was defined as a peak of at least 4% donor T cells among recipient peripheral blood mononuclear cells. Rather than going through the commercial service, samples from a few later patients were sequenced in-house on an Illumina MiSeq and processed with MiXCR. The full study reports these points: GvH clones were detected in recipient bone marrow, and some of these GvH clones were observed earlier in ileal mucosa or blood, consistent with an intestinal mucosal origin. Early after transplant, peak levels of circulating GvH clones were found to be associated with declines in HvG clones. The relatively low number and heterogeneity of intestinal transplant patients limited the conclusions. In the allografts of patients with donor T cell macrochimerism, GvH to HvG T cell clonal ratios were high.

For this clone: There is no known antigen for this receptor. There are no base qualities to consult, and no much larger clone falls within one base.

Library preparation was by the immunoSEQ multiplex PCR assay. For most patients, genomic DNA was isolated using the Qiagen DNeasy Blood and Tissue Kit and was shipped frozen to Adaptive Biotechnologies for TCR sequencing. For most patients, high-throughput TCR-beta CDR3 sequencing of genomic DNA was performed by Adaptive Biotechnologies. The original pipeline was this. TCR sequencing data were retrieved from Adaptive's ImmunoSEQ software for around 19 patients, whereas three other patients were processed with MiXCR and VDJtools. To correct CD4 versus CD8 sorting errors, any sequence found in both subsets at a frequency ratio below 5:1 was removed. CDR3 nucleotide sequences shared by donor and recipient were removed because the origin of these sequences could not be assigned. Alloreactive clones required at least 2-fold expansion over unstimulated cells and minimum CFSE-low frequency of 0.002% (template counts) or 0.001% (read counts). Clones detected in sequenced pre-transplant spleen, lymph node, or MLR CFSE-low populations of the donor or recipient were defined as mappable. The cumulative frequency of alloreactive clones was calculated as a percentage of all sequences, weighted by copy number. TCRdb's version of the immuneACCESS table is confined to in-frame rearrangements and falls short of the full clone set. An unresolved V gene accounts for under half of the shortfall where checked; the remainder is of unknown origin. That table supplies the V and J calls and clone size; D and trimming were determined from the DNA. The sample table lists 30,000 to 35,000 clones, about 80% of them with a count of one. Around a fifth of the sample goes to the ten largest clones.

Explained via the paper, the time point label denotes: cells obtained before transplantation from donor or recipient. CD3+CD4+ and CD3+CD8+ populations were FACS-sorted from unstimulated pre-transplant donor and recipient cells taken from spleen or lymph nodes. V and J are truncated by 6 bases and 3 bases respectively, leaving an intervening sequence of 12 bases. Reading the germline V gene gives CDR1 SQVTM and CDR2 ANQGSEA. Inclusive of the bounding cysteine and phenylalanine, the CDR3 is 12 residues long. Only CDR3 DNA is held: 36 bases, read in frame from base 1. Sequencing used unstimulated CD8+ T cells sorted from spleen or lymph node cells, obtained before intestinal transplant. This receptor chain uses TRBV29-1 and TRBJ2-7, and the D gene may be TRBD1, 6 bases matching. The sequence was collected from a human donor who received an intestinal transplant. The CDR3 reads as follows: CSVIPQGYEQYF. The DNA is as follows: TGCAGCGTCATACCACAGGGCTACGAGCAGTACTTC.